The entry below describes one T cell receptor (beta chain). This sample includes further DNA sequences coding for the same CDR3. This sample was taken from a study of blood T cell repertoires in COVID-19. This table comes from immunoSEQ multiplex PCR, and its TCRdb copy is limited to in-frame clones, with some not included. The sample has some 250,000 clones, around 86% seen once. The CDR3 spans 14 residues. J lost 7 bases, V lost 5 bases, and 7 bases had no gene match. The germline CDR1 and CDR2 sequences are MNHEY and SMNVEV (reference sequence). Participant reports of clinical history set cohort assignment.

The TCR comes from a man aged 18 to 30 who had recovered from COVID-19. The chain couples TRBV27 to TRBJ1-5; 8 bases match TRBD1. Sequenced: PBMCs or T cells enriched from blood (not recorded which). The CDR3 is CASSPTGGGQPQHF. The CDR3 coding sequence is TGTGCCAGCAGTCCAACAGGGGGAGGGCAGCCCCAGCATTTT.